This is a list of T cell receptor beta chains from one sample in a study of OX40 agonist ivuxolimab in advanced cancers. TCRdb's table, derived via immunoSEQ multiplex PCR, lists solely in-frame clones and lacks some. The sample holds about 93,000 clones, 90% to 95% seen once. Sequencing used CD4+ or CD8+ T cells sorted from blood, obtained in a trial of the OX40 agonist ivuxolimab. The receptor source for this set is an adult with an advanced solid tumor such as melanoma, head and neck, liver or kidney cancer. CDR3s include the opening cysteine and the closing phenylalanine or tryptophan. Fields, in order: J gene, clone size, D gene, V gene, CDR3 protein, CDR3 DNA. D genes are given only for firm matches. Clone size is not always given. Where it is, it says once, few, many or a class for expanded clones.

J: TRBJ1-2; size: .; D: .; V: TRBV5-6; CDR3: CASRGRGPIYGYTF; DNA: TGTGCCAGCCGAGGGAGGGGACCGATCTATGGCTACACCTTC
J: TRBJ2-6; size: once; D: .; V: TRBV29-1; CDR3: CSAEIGTNVLTF; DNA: TGCAGCGCCGAAATAGGGACCAACGTCCTGACTTTC
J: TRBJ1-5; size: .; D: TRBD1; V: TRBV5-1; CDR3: CASSLGQGDNQPQHF; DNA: TGCGCCAGCAGCTTGGGACAGGGGGACAATCAGCCCCAGCATTTT
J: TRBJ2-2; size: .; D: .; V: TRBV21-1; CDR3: CASSKGVSGRVTGELFF; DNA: TGTGCCAGCAGCAAAGGGGTAAGCGGGAGGGTAACCGGGGAGCTGTTTTTT
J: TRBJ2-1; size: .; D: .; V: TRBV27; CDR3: CASRAQSTGIYNEQFF; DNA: TGTGCCAGCAGGGCACAGTCTACAGGGATCTACAATGAGCAGTTCTTC
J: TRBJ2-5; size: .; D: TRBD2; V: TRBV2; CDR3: CASSGTSGETQYF; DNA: TGTGCCAGTTCCGGGACTAGCGGCGAGACCCAGTACTTC
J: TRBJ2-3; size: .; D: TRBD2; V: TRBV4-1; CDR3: CASSQQGLAGVSDDTQYF; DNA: TGCGCCAGCAGCCAACAGGGACTAGCGGGAGTAAGTGACGATACGCAGTATTTT
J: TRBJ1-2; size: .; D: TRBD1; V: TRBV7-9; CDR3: CASSYGQDYGYTF; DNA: TGTGCCAGCAGCTACGGACAGGACTATGGCTACACCTTC
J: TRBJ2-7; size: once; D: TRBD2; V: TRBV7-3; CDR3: CASSPVGLAGGEQYF; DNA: TGTGCCAGCAGCCCAGTGGGACTAGCGGGAGGCGAGCAGTACTTC
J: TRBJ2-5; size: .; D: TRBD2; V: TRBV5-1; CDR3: CASGLAGAGGETQYF; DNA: TGCGCCAGCGGATTAGCGGGGGCTGGCGGGGAGACCCAGTACTTC
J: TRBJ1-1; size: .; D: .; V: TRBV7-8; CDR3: CASRKDSTNTEAFF; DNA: TGTGCCAGCAGAAAGGACAGTACGAACACTGAAGCTTTCTTT
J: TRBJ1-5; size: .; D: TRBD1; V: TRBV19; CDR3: CASSMGQRLGQPQHF; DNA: TGTGCCAGTAGTATGGGACAGCGGCTAGGTCAGCCCCAGCATTTT
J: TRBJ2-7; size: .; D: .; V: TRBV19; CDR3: CASSNRDARSADEQYF; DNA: TGTGCCAGTAGTAACCGGGACGCGCGGTCGGCAGACGAGCAGTACTTC
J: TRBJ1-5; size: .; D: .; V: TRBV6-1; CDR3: CASSEALINQPQHF; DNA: TGTGCCAGCAGTGAGGCGTTGATTAATCAGCCCCAGCATTTT
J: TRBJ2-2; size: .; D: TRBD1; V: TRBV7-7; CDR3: CASRVTGDGELFF; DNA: TGTGCTAGCAGAGTGACAGGGGACGGGGAGCTGTTTTTT
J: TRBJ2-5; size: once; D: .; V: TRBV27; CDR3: CASSPHLKETQYF; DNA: TGTGCCAGCAGTCCCCACCTCAAAGAGACCCAGTACTTC
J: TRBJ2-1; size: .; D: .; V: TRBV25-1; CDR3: CASSKGSGHSSYNEQFF; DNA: TGTGCCAGCTCCAAGGGGAGCGGGCATAGCTCCTACAATGAGCAGTTCTTC
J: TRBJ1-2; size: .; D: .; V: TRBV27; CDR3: CASSLLGGPAGYTF; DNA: TGTGCCAGCAGTTTATTGGGGGGGCCGGCAGGCTACACCTTC
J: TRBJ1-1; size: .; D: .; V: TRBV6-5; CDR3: CASSYSAGGVTGAFF; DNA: TGTGCCAGCAGTTACTCGGCTGGAGGGGTCACCGGAGCTTTCTTT
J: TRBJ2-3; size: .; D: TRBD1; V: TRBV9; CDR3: CASSEGTGGYTQYF; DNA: TGTGCCAGCAGTGAGGGGACAGGGGGTTACACGCAGTATTTT
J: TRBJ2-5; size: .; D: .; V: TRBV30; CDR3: CAWRYRDETQYF; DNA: TGTGCCTGGAGATACAGGGACGAGACCCAGTACTTC
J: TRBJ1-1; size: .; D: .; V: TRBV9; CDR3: CASSVEHQGRPADTEAFF; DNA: TGTGCCAGCAGCGTAGAGCATCAGGGCCGCCCGGCAGACACTGAAGCTTTCTTT
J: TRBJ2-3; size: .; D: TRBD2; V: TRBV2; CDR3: CASSIGLAGGRDTQYF; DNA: TGTGCCAGCAGTATAGGACTAGCGGGGGGGCGGGATACGCAGTATTTT
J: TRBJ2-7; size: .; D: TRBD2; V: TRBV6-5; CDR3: CASSYPTSGEQYF; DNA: TGTGCCAGCAGTTACCCGACTAGCGGCGAGCAGTACTTC
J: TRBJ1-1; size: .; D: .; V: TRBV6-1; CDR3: CASSELPGVRNTEAFF; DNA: TGTGCCAGCAGTGAGCTCCCTGGGGTAAGGAACACTGAAGCTTTCTTT
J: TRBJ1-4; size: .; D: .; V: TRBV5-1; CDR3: CASSLAWGNEKLFF; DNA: TGCGCCAGCAGCTTGGCGTGGGGCAATGAAAAACTGTTTTTT
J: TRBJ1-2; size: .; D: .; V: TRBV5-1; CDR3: CASTTDNYGYTF; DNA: TGCGCCAGCACGACAGATAACTATGGCTACACCTTC
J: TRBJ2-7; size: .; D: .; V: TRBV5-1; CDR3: CASSGGTRTYEQYF; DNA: TGCGCCAGCAGCGGGGGGACACGAACCTACGAGCAGTACTTC
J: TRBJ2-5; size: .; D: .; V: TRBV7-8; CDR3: CASSLGRDTSATETQYF; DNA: TGTGCCAGCAGCTTAGGAAGGGACACCTCCGCCACAGAGACCCAGTACTTC
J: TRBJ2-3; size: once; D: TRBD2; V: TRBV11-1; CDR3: CASSQGTSGRDTQYF; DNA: TGTGCCAGCAGCCAGGGGACTAGCGGGAGGGATACGCAGTATTTT
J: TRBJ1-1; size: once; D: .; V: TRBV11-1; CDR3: CASSLPTGGEAFF; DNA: TGTGCCAGCAGCCTCCCGACAGGCGGGGAAGCTTTCTTT
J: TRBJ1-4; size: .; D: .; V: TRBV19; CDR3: CASSSGQLDYEKLFF; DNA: TGTGCCAGTAGTTCTGGACAGTTAGATTATGAAAAACTGTTTTTT
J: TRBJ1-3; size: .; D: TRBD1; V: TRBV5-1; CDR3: CASSLGQGDSGNTIYF; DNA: TGCGCCAGCAGCTTGGGACAGGGGGACTCTGGAAACACCATATATTTT
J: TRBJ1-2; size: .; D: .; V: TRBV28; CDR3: CASSYKAGQGANYGYTF; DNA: TGTGCCAGCAGTTACAAGGCTGGGCAGGGTGCTAACTATGGCTACACCTTC
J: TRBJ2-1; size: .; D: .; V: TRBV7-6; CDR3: CASSLNQGHYNEQFF; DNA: TGTGCCAGCAGCTTAAACCAGGGGCACTACAATGAGCAGTTCTTC
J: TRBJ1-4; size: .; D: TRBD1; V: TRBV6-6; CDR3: CASTKDRAMSNEKLFF; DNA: TGTGCCAGCACCAAAGACAGGGCTATGTCTAATGAAAAACTGTTTTTT
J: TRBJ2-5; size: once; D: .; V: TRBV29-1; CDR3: CSVESTYPSQETQYF; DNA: TGCAGCGTTGAATCTACCTACCCCTCCCAAGAGACCCAGTACTTC
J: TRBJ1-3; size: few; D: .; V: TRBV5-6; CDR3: CASSMGAGDSGNTIYF; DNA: TGTGCCAGCAGCATGGGGGCGGGGGACTCTGGAAACACCATATATTTT
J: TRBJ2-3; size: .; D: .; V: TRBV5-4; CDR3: CASSLAGVYTDTQYF; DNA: TGTGCCAGCAGCTTGGCAGGGGTCTACACAGATACGCAGTATTTT
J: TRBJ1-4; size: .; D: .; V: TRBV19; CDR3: CASSVQGQKEKLFF; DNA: TGTGCCAGTAGTGTACAGGGTCAGAAAGAAAAACTGTTTTTT
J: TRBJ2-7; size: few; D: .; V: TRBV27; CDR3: CASSLVVTSNSYEQYF; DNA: TGTGCCAGCAGTTTGGTGGTTACTAGCAACTCCTACGAGCAGTACTTC
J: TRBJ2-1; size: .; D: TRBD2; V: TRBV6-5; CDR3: CASIRFAGDEQFF; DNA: TGTGCCAGCATTCGATTCGCGGGGGATGAGCAGTTCTTC
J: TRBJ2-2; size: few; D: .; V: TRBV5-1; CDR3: CASSLVAGELFF; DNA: TGCGCCAGCAGCTTGGTCGCCGGGGAGCTGTTTTTT
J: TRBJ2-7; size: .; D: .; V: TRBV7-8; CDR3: CASSLKSTIGGAPPSYEQYF; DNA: TGTGCCAGCAGCTTAAAATCTACAATAGGGGGGGCCCCACCGTCCTACGAGCAGTACTTC